The 26 T cell receptor beta chains reported below all come from one sample, sequenced in a study of T cells in Graves' hyperthyroidism and ophthalmopathy. TCR beta CDR3 regions were amplified from RNA transcripts. An initial round of RT-PCR targeting the TCR CDR3 relied on the HTBI primer set. TCRdb re-analysed the multiplex PCR reads in MiXCR, keeping a single row per CDR3 protein. Among 500,000 to 550,000 distinct CDR3 sequences, about 20% were seen once, and the ten largest hold approximately 50%. Sequences were obtained from blood. The receptors were gathered from a man between 40 and 49 years old with Graves' ophthalmopathy.

V gene TRBV11-1 combines with J gene TRBJ1-2; tentatively, D is TRBD1 (5 bases). This CDR3 comprises 14 residues. Trimming stripped 5 bases from V and 8 bases from J, with 18 bases between. Germline assignment: CDR1 SGHAT and CDR2 FQDESV (reference sequence). This chain's CDR3 is CASSPLGTLWGYTF. DNA for the CDR3: TGTGCCAGCAGCCCCCTAGGGACGCTCTGGGGCTACACCTTC.

The chain is built from TRBV5-1 and TRBJ1-5, with D tentatively TRBD1 (6 bases). The germline V gene encodes CDR1 SGHRS and CDR2 YFSETQ. The CDR3 covers 15 residues. The V and J ends lost 1 base and 7 bases respectively, with 15 bases between them. The CDR3 protein is CASSLRGGLGQPQHF. The CDR3 DNA follows: TGCGCCAGCAGCTTGAGAGGGGGACTTGGCCAGCCCCAGCATTTT.

This clonotype was detected only once. The chain couples TRBV19 to TRBJ1-5, with unresolved D. Germline V gene data show CDR1 as LNHDA and CDR2 as SQIVND (reference sequence). With 4 bases removed from V and 5 bases from J, the gap between germline ends came to 12 bases. The CDR3 covers 14 residues. The CDR3 here is CASSTRADDQPQHF. DNA of the CDR3: TGTGCCAGTAGTACCCGGGCCGACGATCAGCCCCAGCATTTT.

This clonotype was seen repeatedly, ten times or more. This chain uses TRBV2 with TRBJ2-7; no clear D. CDR1 and CDR2 (germline): SNHLY, FYNNEI. The CDR3 runs 14 residues. The ends were cut back, 3 bases at V and 0 bases at J, with 9 bases in the middle. CDR3 loop: CASSERYTSYEQYF. The CDR3 DNA reads TGTGCCAGCAGTGAGAGGTACACCTCCTACGAGCAGTACTTC.

This clonotype was observed many times. This chain joins TRBV30 and TRBJ1-1; D is possibly TRBD1 (5 bases). Trimming removed 3 bases from V and 4 bases from J, with 12 bases in between. From germline, CDR1 is GTSNPN and CDR2 SVGIG (reference sequence). The CDR3 consists of 13 residues. The CDR3 nucleotides are TGTGCCTGGAGGCCGGGGCTTGGCACTGAAGCTTTCTTT. Translated: CAWRPGLGTEAFF.

To note about this clonotype: This could be a read error, since a much larger clone is one nucleotide away. V and J are TRBV4-3 and TRBJ2-7; D is uncertain. The CDR3 is 14 residues long. Germline CDR1 and CDR2: LGHNA and YSLEER. Trimming cost V 4 bases and J 5 bases, with 15 bases left between them. The CDR3 region has the DNA TGCGCCAGCAGCCGAGATCTGGGGTTCAACGAGCAGTACTTC. This sequence encodes CASSRDLGFNEQYF.

The chain has TRBV2 and TRBJ2-1, with D maybe TRBD2 (6 bases). V gave up 3 bases and J gave up 10 bases, with 7 bases separating them. Germline V gene lookup returns CDR1 SNHLY and CDR2 FYNNEI. The CDR3 spans 11 residues. Here the CDR3 reads CASSDGGEQFF. The CDR3 DNA reads as TGTGCCAGCAGTGATGGGGGGGAGCAGTTCTTC.

This clonotype was counted ten times or more. The chain combines TRBV2 with TRBJ2-3; D might be TRBD1 (5 bases). Per the germline V gene, CDR1 is SNHLY and CDR2 is FYNNEI. V was pared by 6 bases and J by 6 bases, with 10 bases between. The CDR3 is made up of 12 amino acids. CDR3 coding DNA: TGTGCCAGCAGGATCAAGGGGGATACGCAGTATTTT. Translating it yields CASRIKGDTQYF. Looking up the rest from reference TRBV2 and TRBJ2-3 gives the full variable domain: EPEVTQTPSHQVTQMGQEVILRCVPISNHLYFYWYRQILGQKVEFLVSFYNNEISEKSEIFDDQFSVERPDGSNFTLKIRSTKLEDSAMYFCASRIKGDTQYFGPGTRLTVL.

This clonotype was detected many times. The genes are TRBV20-1 and TRBJ2-1, with TRBD2 as a possible D gene (5 bases). Trimming cost V 1 base and J 2 bases, with 15 bases left between them. There are 16 residues in the CDR3. Looked up from germline, CDR1 is DFQATT and CDR2 is SNEGSKA (reference sequence). The CDR3 loop reads CSARAYTRSTYNEQFF. The CDR3 bases are TGCAGTGCTAGAGCTTATACTAGATCAACCTACAATGAGCAGTTCTTC.

This clonotype was found a few times. The chain links TRBV7-8 to TRBJ2-1; TRBD2 matches 13 bases. Trimming cost V 5 bases and J 4 bases; bases outside gene matches: 11. The CDR3 runs 18 residues. Germline V gene lookup returns CDR1 SGHVS and CDR2 FQNEAQ. CDR3 DNA sequence: TGTGCCAGCAGCCCCCACCCCGGGACTAGCGGGGTTTACAATGAGCAGTTCTTC. Protein: CASSPHPGTSGVYNEQFF.

At least ten counts were recorded for this clonotype. The chain combines TRBV28 with TRBJ2-5, with no clear D. Trimming stripped 2 bases from V and 5 bases from J, with 9 bases between. The CDR3 runs 13 residues. Germline-derived CDR1 and CDR2 are MDHEN and SYDVKM. CDR3 sequence reads: CASSLQAIETQYF. The CDR3, as DNA: TGTGCCAGCAGTTTACAAGCGATTGAGACCCAGTACTTC.

This rearrangement joins TRBV3-1 to TRBJ2-2; TRBD2 agrees at 10 bases. Germline CDR1 is LGHDT and CDR2 is YNNKEL (reference sequence). The CDR3 runs 18 residues. V lost 0 bases and J lost 5; bases outside the gene matches: 9. This CDR3 is CASSQDLSSGGRTGELFF. The CDR3 DNA reads TGTGCCAGCAGCCAAGATCTTTCTAGCGGGGGTCGAACCGGGGAGCTGTTTTTT.

This clonotype appeared many times. This chain joins TRBV7-9 and TRBJ2-1; 8 bases match TRBD2. This CDR3 spans 14 amino acids. V was pared by 4 bases and J by 4 bases, with 3 bases of the junction left unmatched. CDR1 is SEHNR and CDR2 is FQNEAQ in the germline V gene (reference sequence). CDR3 DNA: TGTGCCAGCAGCTCCAGCGGGGGATACAATGAGCAGTTCTTC. It specifies CASSSSGGYNEQFF. The full variable domain, in which reference TRBV7-9 and TRBJ2-1 provide the parts outside the CDR3, is DTGVSQNPRHKITKRGQNVTFRCDPISEHNRLYWYRQTLGQGPEFLTYFQNEAQLEKSRLLSDRFSAERPKGSFSTLEIQRTEQGDSAMYLCASSSSGGYNEQFFGPGTRLTVL.

This clonotype was detected many times. The chain has TRBV6-1 and TRBJ1-2; D is possibly TRBD1 (5 bases). Germline V lookup: CDR1 MNHNS, CDR2 SASEGT. CDR3 length equals 17 residues. V lost 5 bases and J 5 bases, leaving 24 bases between the germline ends. Here the CDR3 reads CASSYSGRTYGLYGYTF. CDR3 bases: TGTGCCAGCAGTTACTCAGGGCGGACATACGGGCTATATGGCTACACCTTC.

The rearrangement joins TRBV7-8 to TRBJ1-6, with unresolved D. Germline CDR1 SGHVS, CDR2 FQNEAQ. The CDR3 extends over 16 amino acids. Between the trimmed V and J ends, which lost 3 bases and 10 bases, there was a span of 19 bases. CDR3 loop: CASSFPRISSDSPLHF. CDR3 DNA: TGTGCCAGCAGCTTCCCCCGGATAAGCTCAGACTCACCCCTCCACTTT. The variable domain in full, with the rest retrieved from reference TRBV7-8 and TRBJ1-6, is GAGVSQSPRYKVAKRGQDVALRCDPISGHVSLFWYQQALGQGPEFLTYFQNEAQLDKSGLPSDRFFAERPEGSVSTLKIQRTQQEDSAVYLCASSFPRISSDSPLHFGNGTRLTVT.

This clonotype has just a few counts. The chain has TRBV3-1 and TRBJ2-2; the match to TRBD2 covers 14 bases. This CDR3 has 19 amino acids. CDR1 and CDR2 from the germline V gene are LGHDT and YNNKEL (reference sequence). Trimming took 2 bases from V and 1 from J; bases not matched to a gene: 6. CDR3 DNA: TGTGCCAGCAGCCAACCCCCCGGACTAGCGGGGGGGAACACCGGGGAGCTGTTTTTT. It encodes CASSQPPGLAGGNTGELFF. The whole variable domain, remainder taken from reference TRBV3-1 and TRBJ2-2, is DTAVSQTPKYLVTQMGNDKSIKCEQNLGHDTMYWYKQDSKKFLKIMFSYNNKELIINETVPNRFSPKSPDKAHLNLHINSLELGDSAVYFCASSQPPGLAGGNTGELFFGEGSRLTVL.

The chain combines TRBV6-1 with TRBJ2-7; no clear D gene. Germline CDR1 and CDR2: MNHNS and SASEGT. This CDR3 region has 16 residues. V was pared by 0 bases and J by 5 bases, with 17 bases between. The CDR3 DNA reads as TGTGCCAGCAGTGAAGCGCTGCTGTCTCCCACGGACGAGCAGTACTTC. Encoded protein: CASSEALLSPTDEQYF.

The chain carries TRBV6-5 and TRBJ1-3; possibly TRBD1 for D (6 bases). Germline-derived CDR1 and CDR2 are MNHEY and SVGAGI. CDR3 length: 17 residues. Trimming left V 0 bases short and J 0 bases short, with 12 bases between. CDR3 amino acids: CASSYSTRGNSGNTIYF. CDR3 nucleotides: TGTGCCAGCAGTTACTCGACGAGGGGGAACTCTGGAAACACCATATATTTT.

This chain uses TRBV18 with TRBJ1-3; D is ambiguous. With 0 bases removed from V and 2 bases from J, the gap between germline ends came to 17 bases. This CDR3 has 18 residues. In germline, CDR1 is KGHSH, CDR2 LQKENI. CDR3 DNA: TGTGCCAGCTCACCACCCCAGGCAGGAAGGCTCGCTGGAAACACCATATATTTT. Residues: CASSPPQAGRLAGNTIYF.

This chain connects TRBV6-2 or TRBV6-3 to TRBJ1-6; no clear D. CDR3 length equals 16 residues. Trimming cost V 1 base and J 1 base, with 8 bases left between them. CDR1 is MNHEY and CDR2 is SVGEGT in the germline V gene. The chain's CDR3 is CASSYYWVSYNSPLHF. CDR3 DNA sequence: TGTGCCAGCAGTTACTACTGGGTGTCCTATAATTCACCCCTCCACTTT.

Comments on this clonotype: A read error may be the cause here, since a much bigger clone is one base away. J is TRBJ2-5 and V is TRBV3-1, with TRBD1 as a possible D gene (6 bases). The CDR3 covers 16 residues. Germline CDR1 reads LGHDT; CDR2 reads YNNKEL (reference sequence). In nucleotides, the CDR3 is TGTGCCGGCAGCCAACATCAGACAGGCCTACAAGAGACCCAGTACTTC. This translates into CAGSQHQTGLQETQYF.

V usage is TRBV27 and J usage is TRBJ1-4; D call uncertain. The germline gives CDR1 MNHEY, CDR2 SMNVEV (reference sequence). Trimming removed 2 bases from V and 3 bases from J, with 7 bases in between. The CDR3 length is 14 residues. The CDR3, as DNA: TGTGCCAGCAGTTTACTATCCCCTAATGAAAAACTGTTTTTT. Translation: CASSLLSPNEKLFF.

This clonotype has just a few counts. The rearrangement links TRBV30 to TRBJ2-2; D is perhaps TRBD1 (5 bases). The CDR3 is 12 residues long. Germline-derived CDR1 and CDR2 are GTSNPN and SVGIG (reference sequence). V was shortened by 0 bases and J by 6 bases, with 5 bases between the two germline ends. DNA for the CDR3: TGTGCCTGGAGTGTACAGGCCGGGGAGCTGTTTTTT. It encodes CAWSVQAGELFF.

The genes are TRBV7-2 and TRBJ2-3, with 8 bases aligning to TRBD1. Losses at the gene ends were 5 bases for V and 6 bases for J; bases not matched to a gene: 7. Germline V gene data show CDR1 as SGHTA and CDR2 as FQGNSA. The CDR3 totals 14 residues. The CDR3 bases are TGTGCCAGCAGCCCAGGGACAGGCCCGGATACGCAGTATTTT. Translated: CASSPGTGPDTQYF. The variable domain in full, completed from reference TRBV7-2 and TRBJ2-3, reads GAGVSQSPSNKVTEKGKDVELRCDPISGHTALYWYRQSLGQGLEFLIYFQGNSAPDKSGLPSDRFSAERTGGSVSTLTIQRTQQEDSAVYLCASSPGTGPDTQYFGPGTRLTVL.

In this sample, this clonotype turned up a few times. The chain couples TRBV12-3 or TRBV12-4 to TRBJ2-7, with TRBD2 matching 9 bases. V shed 8 bases and J 5 bases; nucleotides not matched to a gene: 16. The CDR3 sequence is 16 residues long. CDR3 nucleotide sequence: TGTGCCAGCGGAGGGGCCTTGGCGGGAGGGCCCCACGAGCAGTACTTC. Residues: CASGGALAGGPHEQYF.

V gene TRBV9 combines with J gene TRBJ1-1; the match to TRBD1 covers 9 bases. V was clipped by 0 bases and J by 11 bases; unmatched bases: 8. The CDR3 consists of 14 residues. From germline, CDR1 is SGDLS and CDR2 YYNGEE. The CDR3 here is CASSVASNRGQAFF. CDR3 DNA sequence: TGTGCCAGCAGCGTAGCGTCAAACAGGGGGCAGGCTTTCTTT.